These 31 T cell receptor beta chains came from one sample sequenced in a study of blood T cell repertoires in COVID-19. TCRdb keeps only in-frame clones here, not all; method: immunoSEQ multiplex PCR. This table has some 150,000 clones, 80% to 90% appearing once. Source material: peripheral blood. The origin of the receptors is a woman aged 35 to 49 with acute or convalescent COVID-19.

The chain has TRBV7-3 and TRBJ2-1, with 7 bases matching TRBD2. The CDR3 sequence is 16 residues long. Germline-derived CDR1 and CDR2 are SGHTA and FQGTGA. V dropped 1 base and J dropped 0; count of bases not matched to a gene: 3. The CDR3 here is CASSLSGGSSYNEQFF. Here the CDR3 DNA reads TGTGCCAGCAGCTTAAGTGGCGGGAGCTCCTACAATGAGCAGTTCTTC. Together with reference TRBV7-3 and TRBJ2-1, the CDR3 gives the full variable domain: GAGVSQTPSNKVTEKGKYVELRCDPISGHTALYWYRQSLGQGPEFLIYFQGTGAADDSGLPNDRFFAVRPEGSVSTLKIQRTERGDSAVYLCASSLSGGSSYNEQFFGPGTRLTVL.

The rearrangement links TRBV19 to TRBJ2-1; the D gene is possibly TRBD1 (6 bases). Germline assignment: CDR1 LNHDA and CDR2 SQIVND (reference sequence). Deletions cut 3 bases from V and 5 bases from J, with 11 bases between. The CDR3 is made up of 14 amino acids. The CDR3 is CASSMRGINNEQFF. The CDR3 DNA reads TGTGCCAGTAGTATGAGGGGGATTAACAATGAGCAGTTCTTC.

The chain recombines TRBV30 with TRBJ2-2, with a tentative D call TRBD2 (5 bases). The germline V and J ends were trimmed by 1 base and 4 bases, with 7 bases remaining between them. CDR1 is GTSNPN, CDR2 SVGIG, per germline (reference sequence). This CDR3 contains 13 residues. This CDR3 is CAWSETSTGELFF. The CDR3 DNA follows: TGTGCCTGGAGTGAAACTAGCACCGGGGAGCTGTTTTTT.

The chain carries TRBV3-1 (or the pseudogene TRBV3-2) and TRBJ2-1, with 8 positions matching TRBD2. Germline CDR1 reads LGHDT; CDR2 reads YNNKEL (reference sequence). The junction had 11 bases not matched to a gene; V was cut back by 0 bases and J by 1 base. This CDR3 has 19 residues. For the CDR3, the DNA is TGTGCCAGCAGCCAAGAGTTCGAGGTTAGCGGGATTTCCTACAATGAGCAGTTCTTC. It translates to CASSQEFEVSGISYNEQFF.

The gene calls are TRBV24-1 and TRBJ2-3; tentatively, D is TRBD2 (6 bases). CDR3 length: 15 amino acids. V lost 12 bases and J 2 bases, leaving 20 bases between the germline ends. Germline CDR1 is KGHDR and CDR2 is SFDVKD. The CDR3, as DNA: TGTGCCGCGAACGACGGGAGCGCGAACACAGATACGCAGTATTTT. Translated, it gives CAANDGSANTDTQYF.

The chain is built from TRBV19 and TRBJ2-3; 9 nucleotides align to TRBD1. CDR1 is LNHDA, CDR2 SQIVND, per germline (reference sequence). The V and J ends lost 5 bases and 4 bases, in that order; junction bases with no gene match: 7. This CDR3 contains 15 residues. CDR3 protein: CASSVAGTGSDTQYF. CDR3 DNA sequence: TGTGCCAGTAGTGTAGCCGGGACAGGGTCAGATACGCAGTATTTT.

This sequence joins TRBV28 and TRBJ2-7; D is possibly TRBD1 (7 bases). CDR3 length: 13 amino acids. Germline CDR1 reads MDHEN; CDR2 reads SYDVKM. The germline V and J ends were trimmed by 2 bases and 4 bases, with 9 bases remaining between them. CDR3 nucleotides: TGTGCCAGCAGTTTACAGGGGGGTTACGAGCAGTACTTC. This encodes CASSLQGGYEQYF.

CDR3 in DNA: TGTGCCAGCAGCTTGGTCGGCGGGAGCGATTGGGAGACCCAGTACTTC. The encoded protein is CASSLVGGSDWETQYF. The chain joins TRBV5-6 to TRBJ2-5; 7 nucleotides match TRBD2. The CDR3 runs to 16 residues. Unmatched junction bases numbered 10, after V lost 0 bases and J lost 5 bases. In germline, CDR1 is SGHDT, CDR2 YYEEEE.

The chain joins TRBV24-1 to TRBJ2-7; weak D call: TRBD1 (6 bases). V was shortened by 9 bases and J by 2 bases, with 19 bases between the two germline ends. CDR1 and CDR2 (germline): KGHDR, SFDVKD. The CDR3 covers 15 residues. The CDR3 sequence: CATARGGESPYEQYF. The CDR3 region has the DNA TGTGCCACCGCCCGTGGGGGCGAGAGCCCCTACGAGCAGTACTTC.

V gene TRBV19 combines with J gene TRBJ2-1; 9 nucleotides match TRBD2. Trimming at V came to 7 bases and at J to 0 bases, leaving 19 bases not matched to a gene. Germline V gene sequence: CDR1 LNHDA, CDR2 SQIVND (reference sequence). This CDR3 has 20 amino acids. The CDR3 DNA is TGTGCCAGTAAGAGAGAATTGGCGGGGGGGCCGCTTAGCTCCTACAATGAGCAGTTCTTC. This sequence encodes CASKRELAGGPLSSYNEQFF.

Notes on this clone: One end of the junction does not line up with germline, which may come from a read error. This chain connects TRBV6-1 to TRBJ1-1; D may be TRBD1 (6 bases). CDR1 is MNHNS and CDR2 is SASEGT in the germline V gene. This CDR3 has 14 residues. CDR3 protein: CASREDRRNTEAFF. DNA of the CDR3: TGTGCCAGCAGAGAAGACAGGAGGAACACTGAAGCTTTCTTT.

The rearrangement uses TRBV7-9 and TRBJ2-3; the match to TRBD1 covers 7 bases. J gave up 5 bases and V 5 bases, and 4 bases lay outside the gene matches. The CDR3 runs to 13 residues. The germline V gene has CDR1 SEHNR and CDR2 FQNEAQ (reference sequence). The chain's CDR3 is CASSVQGQDTQYF. DNA for the CDR3: TGTGCCAGCAGCGTACAGGGGCAAGATACGCAGTATTTT.

This chain's CDR3 is CASSRQGTEAFF. Written as DNA, the CDR3 is TGTGCCAGCAGCCGACAGGGGACTGAAGCTTTCTTT. The chain employs TRBV14 and TRBJ1-1, with 8 positions matching TRBD1. V lost 4 bases and J lost 5; bases outside the gene matches: 0. This CDR3 has 12 amino acids. The germline V gene encodes CDR1 SGHDN and CDR2 FVKESK.

The chain carries TRBV19 and TRBJ1-1, with TRBD1 matching over 12 bases. V shed 7 bases, J shed 3 bases, and the junction held 9 bases outside the gene matches. Germline values: CDR1 LNHDA, CDR2 SQIVND (reference sequence). This CDR3 region has 16 residues. CDR3 sequence (DNA): TGTGCCAGTAATCAAGGGACAGGGGGCGCATACACTGAAGCTTTCTTT. Translated, it gives CASNQGTGGAYTEAFF.

The rearrangement uses TRBV6-5 and TRBJ2-1; 7 bases align to TRBD1. CDR1 is MNHEY and CDR2 is SVGAGI in the germline V gene. With V trimmed by 6 bases and J by 9 bases, 8 bases remained unmatched. This CDR3 has 13 amino acids. The CDR3 DNA is TGTGCCAGCAGAGCCAGACAGGGATCTGAGCAGTTCTTC. It is translated as CASRARQGSEQFF.

V gene TRBV3-1 (or the pseudogene TRBV3-2) combines with J gene TRBJ2-1, with D tentatively TRBD2 (6 bases). Trimming removed 0 bases at V and 5 bases at J, with 17 bases between. This CDR3 spans 17 amino acids. Germline values: CDR1 LGHDT, CDR2 YNNKEL (reference sequence). CDR3 loop: CASSQESGTPANNEQFF. The CDR3, as DNA: TGTGCCAGCAGCCAAGAGTCCGGGACTCCAGCCAACAATGAGCAGTTCTTC.

The chain joins TRBV21-1 to TRBJ2-7; the table's TRBD2 call for D was not verified on the DNA. TRBV21-1 is a recognized pseudogene. The CDR3 runs to 15 residues. The chain's CDR3 is CASSKPHGEPYEQYF. The CDR3 DNA reads TGTGCCAGCAGCAAGCCCCACGGGGAACCCTACGAGCAGTACTTC.

This chain uses TRBV7-2 with TRBJ2-3, with 9 bases aligning to TRBD2. From germline, CDR1 is SGHTA and CDR2 FQGNSA. The CDR3 consists of 15 residues. The V and J ends lost 3 bases and 2 bases, in that order; junction bases with no gene match: 3. The CDR3 DNA is TGTGCCAGCAGCTTGTCTAGCGGGATCACAGATACGCAGTATTTT. The encoded protein is CASSLSSGITDTQYF.

This sequence joins TRBV5-5 and TRBJ2-3; 11 nucleotides match TRBD2. Germline V lookup: CDR1 SGHKS, CDR2 YYEKEE (reference sequence). This CDR3 is built from 16 residues. V dropped 4 bases and J dropped 2; count of bases not matched to a gene: 6. The DNA of the CDR3 is TGTGCCAGCAGCGCCGGGACTAGCGGATACACAGATACGCAGTATTTT. Its translation: CASSAGTSGYTDTQYF. The full variable domain, its missing parts supplied by reference TRBV5-5 and TRBJ2-3, is DAGVTQSPTHLIKTRGQQVTLRCSPISGHKSVSWYQQVLGQGPQFIFQYYEKEERGRGNFPDRFSARQFPNYSSELNVNALLLGDSALYLCASSAGTSGYTDTQYFGPGTRLTVL.

The genes are TRBV6-5 and TRBJ1-3; D might be TRBD1 (5 bases). Germline-derived CDR1 and CDR2 are MNHEY and SVGAGI. This CDR3 is 15 amino acids long. Trimming removed 7 bases at V and 3 bases at J, with 16 bases between. CDR3 in DNA: TGTGCCAGCACCACGGGGGGGATAGGTGGAAACACCATATATTTT. Translating it yields CASTTGGIGGNTIYF.

The rearrangement joins TRBV11-3 to TRBJ1-1; 7 bases are a match to TRBD1. In germline, CDR1 is SGHNT, CDR2 YENEEA. This CDR3 spans 13 amino acids. The ends lost 8 bases at V and 0 bases at J; junction bases unmatched: 3. The CDR3 sequence: CASRDRLNTEAFF. The CDR3 bases are TGTGCCAGCCGGGACAGATTGAACACTGAAGCTTTCTTT.

V is TRBV2 and J is TRBJ2-1, with 7 bases aligning to TRBD1. V lost 6 bases and J lost 1; bases outside the gene matches: 6. Per germline, CDR1 SNHLY and CDR2 FYNNEI. The CDR3 totals 15 residues. The CDR3 DNA reads TGTGCCAGCAGAGGAAGGACAGGTTCCTACAATGAGCAGTTCTTC. This codes for CASRGRTGSYNEQFF.

V gene TRBV9 combines with J gene TRBJ1-4; possibly TRBD1 for D (5 bases). V dropped 0 bases and J dropped 3 bases, with 6 bases sitting between them. The CDR3 totals 14 residues. From germline, CDR1 is SGDLS and CDR2 YYNGEE. The DNA of the CDR3 is TGTGCCAGCAGCGTAGCAGGGTCTAATGAAAAACTGTTTTTT. This codes for CASSVAGSNEKLFF.

This clone came up a few times. This sequence joins TRBV6-5 and TRBJ2-1; 7 nucleotides agree with TRBD2. Per the germline V gene, CDR1 is MNHEY and CDR2 is SVGAGI. With V trimmed by 2 bases and J by 3 bases, 7 bases remained unmatched. The CDR3 is 16 amino acids. CDR3 sequence: CASSYGLAESYNEQFF. The CDR3 DNA is TGTGCCAGCAGTTACGGGCTAGCGGAGAGCTACAATGAGCAGTTCTTC.

The genes are TRBV6-1 and TRBJ2-5; tentative D call: TRBD2 (5 bases). Germline CDR1 reads MNHNS; CDR2 reads SASEGT. The CDR3 runs to 17 residues. Trimming took 1 base from V and 0 from J, leaving 15 bases between them. CDR3 DNA: TGTGCCAGCAGTGAAGATGGTGACTATCCGTACCAAGAGACCCAGTACTTC. Encoded protein: CASSEDGDYPYQETQYF.

The chain links TRBV18 to TRBJ2-5; TRBD2 is a possible D gene (6 bases). CDR1 is KGHSH, CDR2 LQKENI, per germline. Trimming removed 3 bases at V and 5 bases at J, with 19 bases between. The CDR3 length is 16 residues. The CDR3 is CASSPYSIAAEETQYF. Here the CDR3 DNA reads TGTGCCAGCTCACCTTATTCCATAGCGGCTGAGGAGACCCAGTACTTC.

The chain carries TRBV9 and TRBJ2-7; 7 nucleotides match TRBD2. The CDR3 totals 14 residues. V shed 7 bases, J shed 0 bases, and the junction held 7 bases outside the gene matches. The V gene's germline CDR1 is SGDLS and CDR2 YYNGEE. The DNA for the CDR3 is TGTGCCAGCTCCAGACTAGCCAGCTCCTACGAGCAGTACTTC. Protein product: CASSRLASSYEQYF.

The chain combines TRBV3-1 (or the pseudogene TRBV3-2) with TRBJ2-5; TRBD2 agrees at 10 bases. Losses at the gene ends were 4 bases for V and 5 bases for J; bases not matched to a gene: 10. Germline CDR1 LGHDT, CDR2 YNNKEL (reference sequence). The CDR3 has 16 amino acids. CDR3 in DNA: TGTGCCAGCAGCCCCAGGCTAGCGGGAGTGGGGGAGACCCAGTACTTC. Translation gives CASSPRLAGVGETQYF.

The chain has TRBV19 and TRBJ2-7; D uncertain. Between the trimmed V and J ends, which lost 10 bases and 0 bases, there was a span of 16 bases. The V gene's germline CDR1 is LNHDA and CDR2 SQIVND (reference sequence). The CDR3 sequence is 14 residues long. CDR3 sequence: CATTPEADSYEQYF. The CDR3 DNA is TGTGCCACAACTCCCGAGGCGGACTCCTACGAGCAGTACTTC.

The chain combines TRBV5-1 with TRBJ2-3; no clear D. This CDR3 region has 14 residues. V was clipped by 2 bases and J by 2 bases, with 9 bases between them. Germline-derived CDR1 and CDR2 are SGHRS and YFSETQ. This CDR3 is CASSLGSSTDTQYF. CDR3 coding DNA: TGCGCCAGCAGCTTAGGTAGCTCCACAGATACGCAGTATTTT.

V usage is TRBV28 and J usage is TRBJ1-6; 7 bases agree with TRBD1. This CDR3 is built from 16 residues. CDR1 and CDR2 (germline): MDHEN, SYDVKM. The trim removed 7 bases at V and 10 bases at J, leaving 16 bases unmatched. CDR3 DNA sequence: TGTGCCAGCAATCCAGACAGGGAAGGTTGGGGATCACCCCTCCACTTT. This encodes CASNPDREGWGSPLHF.